The rows below give T cell receptor beta chains drawn from one sample of a study of blood T cell repertoires in COVID-19. This table comes from immunoSEQ multiplex PCR, and its TCRdb copy is limited to in-frame clones, with some not included. The profile shows 95,000 to 110,000 clones, over 75% of them singletons. Input material: peripheral blood. The receptors were gathered from a human donor in a cohort sampled during active or convalescent COVID-19. Each CDR3 is given with its conserved first and last residue. The D gene is left open where the match is weak. The size field is filled for only some rows; it gives once, few, many or a size class.

D | size | J | V | DNA | CDR3
NA | few | TRBJ2-7 | TRBV24-1 | TGTGCCACCAGTCCCGCCGGGGGGCTCGAGCAGTACTTC | CATSPAGGLEQYF
NA | NA | TRBJ1-1 | TRBV7-9 | TGTGCCAGCAGCACGGCAGTAGGGGGTGACACTGAAGCTTTCTTT | CASSTAVGGDTEAFF
TRBD2 | NA | TRBJ2-1 | TRBV9 | TGTGCCAGCAGCGCCCTTATAGCGGGGGGATATAGCTCCTACAATGAGCAGTTCTTC | CASSALIAGGYSSYNEQFF
TRBD1 | NA | TRBJ1-1 | TRBV7-9 | TGTGCCAGCAGCTCTAGGACAGGGGGCAACAGGAACACTGAAGCTTTCTTT | CASSSRTGGNRNTEAFF
NA | NA | TRBJ1-4 | TRBV11-1 | TGTGCCAGCAGCCAGGGACTGAATAATGAAAAACTGTTTTTT | CASSQGLNNEKLFF
TRBD1 | NA | TRBJ2-7 | TRBV5-1 | TGCGCCAGCAGCTCGCGGGGACAGGGGTCAGGCCACGAGCAGTACTTC | CASSSRGQGSGHEQYF
TRBD1 | once | TRBJ1-5 | TRBV7-6 | TGTGCCAGCAGCTACCAGGGGGCTGATCAGCCCCAGCATTTT | CASSYQGADQPQHF
NA | few | TRBJ1-6 | TRBV6-5 | TGTGCCAGCAGAGGAACAGGGTTGGATTCACCCCTCCACTTT | CASRGTGLDSPLHF
TRBD1 | NA | TRBJ2-1 | TRBV11-3 | TGTGCCAGCAGCTTAAAGACAGGGGGTGAGCAGTTCTTC | CASSLKTGGEQFF
TRBD1 | NA | TRBJ2-2 | TRBV7-6 | TGTGCCAGCAGGAGTGCAGGGGGTTTGAACACCGGGGAGCTGTTTTTT | CASRSAGGLNTGELFF
NA | NA | TRBJ2-7 | TRBV11-3 | TGTGCCAGCAGCACAGGGTTCGGGCAGTACTTC | CASSTGFGQYF
TRBD2 | NA | TRBJ2-5 | TRBV5-1 | TGCGCCAGCAGCCGGACTAGCGGGCTCCCATCAGGGGGGGAGACCCAGTACTTC | CASSRTSGLPSGGETQYF
NA | NA | TRBJ1-4 | TRBV29-1 | TGCAGCGTTTCGGGATCCCCTAATGAAAAACTGTTTTTT | CSVSGSPNEKLFF
NA | NA | TRBJ1-3 | TRBV12-3/TRBV12-4 | TGTGCCAGCACCTCGGACCCCAGGAGGTCCATATATTTT | CASTSDPRRSIYF
NA | NA | TRBJ1-1 | TRBV5-6 | TGTGCCAGCAGCTCGCCTAAGACAGGTTCTAGGGAAGCTTTCTTT | CASSSPKTGSREAFF
TRBD1 | NA | TRBJ1-1 | TRBV24-1 | TGTGCCACCAGTGGCGCCCCGGAGGACAGGGGGCTCGGGAACACTGAAGCTTTCTTT | CATSGAPEDRGLGNTEAFF
TRBD1 | NA | TRBJ2-3 | TRBV5-1 | TGCGCCAGCACTTCGATAAAATCCGGGACAGGAAGTACAGATACGCAGTATTTT | CASTSIKSGTGSTDTQYF
NA | NA | TRBJ1-2 | TRBV24-1 | TGTGCCACCAGCGAGACATCCGGGACTCAGGGCGGTAGTGGCTACACCTTC | CATSETSGTQGGSGYTF
NA | NA | TRBJ2-7 | TRBV21-1 | TGTGCCAGCAGCCGGGGGCCTAGCGGGGGCAACTACGAGCAGTACTTC | CASSRGPSGGNYEQYF
TRBD1 | few | TRBJ1-6 | TRBV4-1 | TGCGCCAGCAGCCAAAGGCCGGGACAGGGGGCTTTTGATTCACCCCTCCACTTT | CASSQRPGQGAFDSPLHF
TRBD2 | NA | TRBJ2-1 | TRBV6-5 | TGTGCCAGCACCCCAATAGCGGGGGGGCAGGTTGAGCAGTTCTTC | CASTPIAGGQVEQFF
NA | once | TRBJ1-2 | TRBV6-1 | TGTGCCAGCAGTGAAGGGACACCGCGGACCTTC | CASSEGTPRTF
TRBD1 | few | TRBJ2-7 | TRBV5-4 | TGTGCCAGCAGCGGCCGGGACAGCCACTACGAGCAGTACTTC | CASSGRDSHYEQYF
NA | few | TRBJ1-6 | TRBV6-5 | TGTGCCAGCAATGGAGAATCCTATAATTCACCCCTCCACTTT | CASNGESYNSPLHF
NA | few | TRBJ2-2 | TRBV3-1/TRBV3-2 | TGTGCCAGCAGTTACTTGCCCGGGGTTGCCGGGGAGCTGTTTTTT | CASSYLPGVAGELFF
NA | NA | TRBJ2-7 | TRBV18 | TGTGCCAGCTCATCAGGCAGCAGCTACGAGCAGTACTTC | CASSSGSSYEQYF
NA | NA | TRBJ1-5 | TRBV28 | TGTGCCAGCAGCCGGGACACCTATCAGCCCCAGCATTTT | CASSRDTYQPQHF
NA | NA | TRBJ2-1 | TRBV11-3 | TGTGCCAGCAGCGGGACCAGGGGTTTGGGTGAGCAGTTCTTC | CASSGTRGLGEQFF